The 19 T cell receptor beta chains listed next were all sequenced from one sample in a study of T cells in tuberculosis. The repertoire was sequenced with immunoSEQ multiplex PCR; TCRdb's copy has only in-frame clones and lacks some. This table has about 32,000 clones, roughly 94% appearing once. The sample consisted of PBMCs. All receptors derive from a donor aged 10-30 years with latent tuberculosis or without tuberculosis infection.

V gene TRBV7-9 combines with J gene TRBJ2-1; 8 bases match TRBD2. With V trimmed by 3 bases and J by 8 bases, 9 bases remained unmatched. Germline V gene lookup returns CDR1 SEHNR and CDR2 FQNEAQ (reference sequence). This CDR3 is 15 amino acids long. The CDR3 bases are TGTGCCAGCAGCTTGAACGGGAGGGCCCACGATGAGCAGTTCTTC. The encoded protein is CASSLNGRAHDEQFF. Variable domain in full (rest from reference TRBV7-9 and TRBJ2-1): DTGVSQNPRHKITKRGQNVTFRCDPISEHNRLYWYRQTLGQGPEFLTYFQNEAQLEKSRLLSDRFSAERPKGSFSTLEIQRTEQGDSAMYLCASSLNGRAHDEQFFGPGTRLTVL.

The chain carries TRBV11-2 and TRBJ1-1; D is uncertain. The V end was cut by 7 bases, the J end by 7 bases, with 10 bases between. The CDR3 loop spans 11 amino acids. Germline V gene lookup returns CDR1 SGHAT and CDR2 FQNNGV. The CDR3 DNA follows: TGTGCCAGCAAGGAGGCCGGTGAAGCTTTCTTT. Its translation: CASKEAGEAFF. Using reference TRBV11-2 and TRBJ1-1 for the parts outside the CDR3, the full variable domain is EAGVAQSPRYKIIEKRQSVAFWCNPISGHATLYWYQQILGQGPKLLIQFQNNGVVDDSQLPKDRFSAERLKGVDSTLKIQPAKLEDSAVYLCASKEAGEAFFGQGTRLTVV.

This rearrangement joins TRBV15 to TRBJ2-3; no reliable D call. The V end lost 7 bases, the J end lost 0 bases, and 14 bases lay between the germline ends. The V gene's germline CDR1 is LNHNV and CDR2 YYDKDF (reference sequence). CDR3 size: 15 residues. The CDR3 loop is CATTQAPYSTDTQYF. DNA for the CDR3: TGTGCCACCACCCAAGCACCTTATAGCACAGATACGCAGTATTTT.

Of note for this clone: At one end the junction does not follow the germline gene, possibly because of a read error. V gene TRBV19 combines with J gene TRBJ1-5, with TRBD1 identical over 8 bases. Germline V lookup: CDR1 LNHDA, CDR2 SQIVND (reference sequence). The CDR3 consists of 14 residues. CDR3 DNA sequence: TGTGCCAGTAGTCTAGACAGGGGTAATCAGCCCCAGCATTTT. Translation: CASSLDRGNQPQHF.

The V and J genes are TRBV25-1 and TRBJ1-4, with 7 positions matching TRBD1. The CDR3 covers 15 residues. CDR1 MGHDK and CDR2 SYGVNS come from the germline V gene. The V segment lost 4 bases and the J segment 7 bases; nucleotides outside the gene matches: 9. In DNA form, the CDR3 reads TGTGCCAGCAGTGGGGTCAGGGGGACGGCTGAAAAACTGTTTTTT. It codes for CASSGVRGTAEKLFF.

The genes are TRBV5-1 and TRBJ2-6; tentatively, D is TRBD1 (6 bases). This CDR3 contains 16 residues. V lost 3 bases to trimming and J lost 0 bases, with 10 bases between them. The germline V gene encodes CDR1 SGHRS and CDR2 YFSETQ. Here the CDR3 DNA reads TGCGCCAGCAGCTCGGACAGTTTCTCTGGGGCCAACGTCCTGACTTTC. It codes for CASSSDSFSGANVLTF.

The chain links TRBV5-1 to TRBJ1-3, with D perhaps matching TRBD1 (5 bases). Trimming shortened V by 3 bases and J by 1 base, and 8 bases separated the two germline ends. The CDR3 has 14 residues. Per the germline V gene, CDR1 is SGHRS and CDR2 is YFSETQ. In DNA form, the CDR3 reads TGCGCCAGCAGCTCCGACAGTTCTGGAAACACCATATATTTT. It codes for CASSSDSSGNTIYF.

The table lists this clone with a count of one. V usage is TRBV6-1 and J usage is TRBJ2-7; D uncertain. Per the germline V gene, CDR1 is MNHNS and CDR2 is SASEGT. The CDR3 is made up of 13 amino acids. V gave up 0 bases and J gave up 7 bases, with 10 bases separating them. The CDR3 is CASSEAYRAEQYF. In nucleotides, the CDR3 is TGTGCCAGCAGTGAAGCCTATCGAGCAGAGCAGTACTTC.

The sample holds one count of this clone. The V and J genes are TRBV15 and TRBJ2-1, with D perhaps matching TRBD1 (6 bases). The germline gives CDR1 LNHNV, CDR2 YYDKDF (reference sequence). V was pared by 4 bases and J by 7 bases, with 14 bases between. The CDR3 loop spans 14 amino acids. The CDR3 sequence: CATSITGTGNEQFF. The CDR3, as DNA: TGTGCCACCAGCATTACAGGGACGGGGAATGAGCAGTTCTTC.

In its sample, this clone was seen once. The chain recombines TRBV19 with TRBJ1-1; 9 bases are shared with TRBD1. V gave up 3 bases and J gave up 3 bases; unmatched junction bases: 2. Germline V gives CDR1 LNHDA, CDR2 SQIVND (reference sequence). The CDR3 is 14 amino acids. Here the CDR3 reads CASSMRTGDTEAFF. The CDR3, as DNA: TGTGCCAGTAGTATGAGGACAGGGGACACTGAAGCTTTCTTT.

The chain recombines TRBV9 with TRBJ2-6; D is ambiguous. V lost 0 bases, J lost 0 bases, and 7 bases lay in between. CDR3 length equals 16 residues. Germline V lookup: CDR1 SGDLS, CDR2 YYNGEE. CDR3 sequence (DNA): TGTGCCAGCAGCGTAGATAGGAGCTCTGGGGCCAACGTCCTGACTTTC. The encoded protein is CASSVDRSSGANVLTF.

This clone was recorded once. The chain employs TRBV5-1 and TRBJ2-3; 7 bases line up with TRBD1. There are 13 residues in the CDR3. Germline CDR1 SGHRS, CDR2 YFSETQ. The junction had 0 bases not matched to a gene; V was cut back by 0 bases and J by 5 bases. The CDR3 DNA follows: TGCGCCAGCAGCTTGGACAGGGGAGATACGCAGTATTTT. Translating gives CASSLDRGDTQYF.

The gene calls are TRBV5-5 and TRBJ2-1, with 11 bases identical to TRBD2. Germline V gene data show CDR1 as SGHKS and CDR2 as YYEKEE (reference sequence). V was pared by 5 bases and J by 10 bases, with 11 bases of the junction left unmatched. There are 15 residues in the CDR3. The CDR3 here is CASSSLAGESREQFF. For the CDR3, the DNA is TGTGCCAGCAGTTCACTAGCGGGAGAGTCGCGGGAGCAGTTCTTC.

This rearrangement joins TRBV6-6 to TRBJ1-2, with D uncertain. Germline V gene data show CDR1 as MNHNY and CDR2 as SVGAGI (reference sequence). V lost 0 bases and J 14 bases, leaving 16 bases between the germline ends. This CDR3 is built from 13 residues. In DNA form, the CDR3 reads TGTGCCAGCAGTTACTCGGCAGGAAGCACGACAACCTTC. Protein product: CASSYSAGSTTTF.

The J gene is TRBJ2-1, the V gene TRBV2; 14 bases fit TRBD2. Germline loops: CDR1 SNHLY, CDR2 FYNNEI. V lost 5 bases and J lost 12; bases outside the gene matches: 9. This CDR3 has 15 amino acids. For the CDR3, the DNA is TGTGCCAGCAGTCCGGGACTAGCGGGGGCTCAGGGGCAGTTCTTC. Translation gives CASSPGLAGAQGQFF.

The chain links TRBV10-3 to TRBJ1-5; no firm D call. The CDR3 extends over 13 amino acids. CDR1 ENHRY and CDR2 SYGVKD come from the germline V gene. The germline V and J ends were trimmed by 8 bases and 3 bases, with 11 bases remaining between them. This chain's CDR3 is CAIGLQVNQPQHF. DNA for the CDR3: TGTGCCATCGGACTCCAGGTCAATCAGCCCCAGCATTTT.

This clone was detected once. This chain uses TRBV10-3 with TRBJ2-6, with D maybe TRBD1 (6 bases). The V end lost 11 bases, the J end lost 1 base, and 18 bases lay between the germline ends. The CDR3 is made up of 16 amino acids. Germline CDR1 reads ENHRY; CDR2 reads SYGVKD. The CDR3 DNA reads TGTGCCGTTAGAAAAACAGGGTTATCTGGGGCCAACGTCCTGACTTTC. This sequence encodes CAVRKTGLSGANVLTF.

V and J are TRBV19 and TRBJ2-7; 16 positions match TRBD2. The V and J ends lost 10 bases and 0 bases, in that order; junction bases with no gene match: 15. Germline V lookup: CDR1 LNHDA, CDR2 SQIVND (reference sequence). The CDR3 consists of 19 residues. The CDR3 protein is CAIKWSGTSGRDLSYEQYF. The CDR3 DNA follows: TGTGCCATCAAGTGGTCCGGGACTAGCGGGAGGGACCTCTCCTACGAGCAGTACTTC. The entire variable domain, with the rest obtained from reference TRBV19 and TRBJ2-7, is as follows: DGGITQSPKYLFRKEGQNVTLSCEQNLNHDAMYWYRQDPGQGLRLIYYSQIVNDFQKGDIAEGYSVSREKKESFPLTVTSAQKNPTAFYLCAIKWSGTSGRDLSYEQYFGPGTRLTVT.

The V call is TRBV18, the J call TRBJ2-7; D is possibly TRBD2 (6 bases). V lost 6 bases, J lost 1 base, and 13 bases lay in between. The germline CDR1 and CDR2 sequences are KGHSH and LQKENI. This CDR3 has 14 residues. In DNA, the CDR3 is TGTGCCAGCTCTACTAGCTCGGGGTCCTACGAGCAGTACTTC. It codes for CASSTSSGSYEQYF.